This record looks at one T cell receptor (beta chain) sequence and its context. Its antigen target is currently unknown. No much larger clone is present one base from it, and per-base qualities are unavailable. These data come from a study of cytomegalovirus exposure and HLA in healthy donors (dated by TCRdb to 2016 to 2017). For context, the study as a whole: In an earlier analysis of under 750 of the donors, about 260 Gb of sequence data and 117 million unique TCR beta sequences from about 179 million T cells were reported. The study aimed to test whether cataloging public T cell receptors could reveal signatures of past pathogen exposure. HLA typing included class I and class II loci at four-digit resolution. Of the 350 to 450 genotyped donors, roughly 80% fell in the genetic ancestry cluster associated with self-reported Caucasian donors. The study used immunosequencing to profile the T cell repertoires of 666 subjects and linked those repertoires to cytomegalovirus serostatus. An earlier analysis of around 580 of the donors used high-throughput TCR beta sequencing to judge whether each TCR beta V gene segment behaved as functional or pseudogenic. A separate validation cohort of over a hundred different subjects was used in addition to the 666-subject first cohort. Approximately 300 gigabases of sequencing data and approximately 91 million unique TCR sequences made up an early release that covered nearly 650 HLA-typed donors. Among 398 genotyped donors of the cohort, an average of around 220,000 unique TCR beta nucleotide sequences was sequenced per donor, of which about 18% were non-productive. Roughly 5 DR-DQ haplotypes were handled as single units for association and clustering because linkage in the cohort was strong. High-throughput TCR immunosequencing, statistical association of individual TCRs with disease status, and machine learning were combined to predict cytomegalovirus infection status. To study patterns of TCR occurrence, a later analysis re-analyzed previously published TCR beta repertoires from around 660 donors and added high-resolution HLA genotyping. A later genetic analysis used genome-wide SNP genotypes for about 65% of the roughly 700 donors, treating that subset as a discovery cohort. Every repertoire in the discovery cohort had been generated on one and the same sequencing platform. Rather than using new phenotypic data, the later analysis identified candidate immune exposures from TCR beta sequences and from how often those sequences occurred across donors. Typing coverage differed by locus: A, B, C, DRB1 and DQB1 were typed in about 620-640 donors, DQA1 in about 500, DPA1 in 600 to 610, and DPB1 in roughly 450. Alongside the repertoire data, information on donor age, sex, ethnicity and CMV serostatus was compiled. Points the paper makes about the study in general: In a later genetic analysis, fewer N-insertions in productive TCRs were reported among donors in an Asian-associated ancestry cluster than the 666-donor mean. While some public TCRs were present in many individuals, most TCR sequences turned up only very rarely across donors. Strong co-occurrence of HLA alleles, especially DR and DQ, made assigning TCR associations to individual alleles difficult. The study gave a list of 150 to 200 TCR beta chains associated with cytomegalovirus. A later analysis found that HLA-associated TCR beta chains were more clonally expanded and had lower generation probabilities than equally common non-associated chains. Because HLA typing was unavailable for some donors at each locus, only the typed subset was used in association tests. In vitro tests confirmed that a few of the cytomegalovirus-associated TCR beta chains recognize cytomegalovirus antigens. In an earlier analysis of about 550 of the donors, most TCR beta V segments were observed in productive rearrangements about 87% or about 30% of the time, broadly matching IMGT annotations. Some IMGT-functional V segments, including TRBV6-2 and TRBV6-3, could not be told apart with the 87-base-pair reads, so those segments were excluded. Specific HLA alleles were associated with around 18,000 TCR beta sequences at a false discovery rate of 0.05 in a later analysis. In a later analysis, the rate of TCR association differed among HLA loci, with DRB1 alleles having the most associated TCRs and HLA-C alleles having the fewest. In this cohort, only TCR beta chains were sequenced, and detectable features were limited by the absence of alpha or paired-chain data. A later genetic analysis associated a missense DCLRE1C variant with V-gene and J-gene trimming of TCR beta chains, and an independent cohort replicated the association. In a later analysis, several top co-occurrence clusters were reported to appear linked to parvovirus B19, influenza, CMV and Epstein-Barr virus. CMV serostatus was the only immune exposure information available for the cohort. The authors suggested that the approach could potentially be extended to other disease states and immunological phenotypes. The classifier was reported to diagnose cytomegalovirus status with high specificity and sensitivity in both the original cohort and the validation cohort. A further reported finding was that TCR beta sequences accurately predicted the HLA-A and HLA-B alleles for most subjects in the first cohort. A cluster of highly shared sequence variants was judged likely to represent a technical artifact of the sequencing pipeline. Sequencing depth was assumed to be roughly uniform across donors in the presence/absence analyses, though that assumption may not hold. Because counts were too low, 15 to 20 rarely observed V segments, including chromosome 9 orphons, were excluded from the earlier analysis of around 590 of the donors. According to a later analysis, most CMV-associated TCR beta chains appeared to be HLA-restricted, and the HLA associations seemed to be driven largely by CMV exposure. Linkage disequilibrium might explain the correlated functional status among segregating V segments, but an unknown experimental factor could not be excluded.

To prepare the library, the immunoSEQ multiplex PCR assay was applied. A mixture of 60 forward primers for TCR Vbeta segments and 13 reverse primers for TCR Jbeta segments was used in the multiplex PCR. Amplification of the CDR3 region of rearranged TCR beta genes was performed with a multiplex PCR assay on genomic DNA. Amplified TCR beta libraries were sequenced as 87-base-pair reads on the Illumina HiSeq System. Under the source paper's analysis protocol: A later analysis counted about 80 million unique TCR beta chains across the 666 repertoires, and approximately 11 million of these chains were shared by at least two donors. Raw reads were error-corrected and collapsed into unique sequences with a nearest-neighbor algorithm that merged closely related sequences to remove PCR and sequencing errors. CDR3 sequences were aligned to IMGT reference sequences to assign V, D and J gene segments. For a sequence to be retained, a match of at least six nucleotides to both a V gene segment and a J gene segment was required. Rearrangements were called productive when the CDR3 lacked stop codons and stayed in frame with V and J; all others were non-productive. Following IMGT convention, CDR3 was defined as the stretch from the second conserved V-encoded cysteine to the conserved J-encoded phenylalanine. The earlier analysis of about 590 of the donors excluded sequences that lacked an unambiguous match to a single V gene segment. An earlier analysis of around 600 of the donors classified V segments as functional when productive rearrangements were above 56.7% and as segregating when the standard deviation between donors was above 5%. A statistical classification framework was built for diagnosing cytomegalovirus status from the catalog of TCR beta chain sequences. In a later analysis, V and J genes were assigned by comparing TCR nucleotide sequences against IMGT/GENE-DB human TR gene sequences. Using the TCRdist pipeline, a later analysis assigned CDR3 sequences along with most-parsimonious VDJ recombination scenarios. In a later analysis, each TCR beta chain was defined by its CDR3 amino acid sequence together with its V-gene family, and reads lacking a unique V-gene family were excluded. A later analysis removed 600 or so highly shared, low-generation-probability nucleotide sequences to deal with suspected cross-contamination and a sequencing artifact. For each public chain, a later analysis derived a clonal expansion index from normalized ranks of inferred template counts within each repertoire. In a later analysis, generation probabilities were computed with a VDJ recombination model fitted to out-of-frame rearrangements, and the resulting probabilities were checked against IGoR. Hypergeometric tests were used in a later analysis to score TCR-TCR, TCR-HLA and TCR-CMV co-occurrence, with a repertoire-size bias correction applied to the TCR pairs. To estimate false discovery rates, a later analysis permuted the HLA or CMV assignments 20 times. A later analysis grouped co-occurring TCRs with DBSCAN, adding TCRdist sequence similarity when clustering within HLA-allele-positive subsets. Repertoires with fewer than 30,000 or more than 120,000 public chains, plus five repertoires with anomalous nucleotide sharing, were excluded from co-occurrence clustering. In its TCRdb copy, this immuneACCESS table keeps in-frame sequences only and misses some clones. Where compared with another copy, unresolved V genes explain less than half of these, and the others have no known cause. Clone size and the V and J calls come from that table; the DNA yielded D and trimming. This sample gives around 110,000 clones in total; around two thirds of them show up just once. The ten largest clones take up roughly 10% of the sample.

The cohort consisted of 666 healthy bone marrow donors. Cohort members were all nominally healthy when sampled, although unrecorded immune exposures were likely present. The donor tested CMV seropositive, placing the donor among the roughly 300 seropositive members of the cohort. A peripheral blood sample was collected from each donor, and TCR beta sequencing was performed on peripheral blood mononuclear cells. The Qiagen DNeasy Blood Extraction Kit was used to extract genomic DNA from the blood cell samples. There are 13 amino acids in the CDR3, from cysteine to phenylalanine inclusive. Only the CDR3 DNA stays, 39 bases, in frame from base 1. The germline ends are 15 bases apart after V is trimmed by 6 bases and J by 7 bases. According to the germline V gene (reference sequence), CDR1 reads MNHNY and CDR2 reads SVGAGI.

The TCR sequence derives from a woman in her thirties or forties in good health and CMV-seropositive. Material: PBMCs. The rearranged segments are TRBV6-6 and TRBJ1-2; TRBD1 is a possible D gene, resting on 6 matching bases. The CDR3 amino acid sequence is: CASRQQGLRGYTF. The sequenced DNA: TGTGCCAGCAGGCAACAGGGATTACGTGGCTACACCTTC.